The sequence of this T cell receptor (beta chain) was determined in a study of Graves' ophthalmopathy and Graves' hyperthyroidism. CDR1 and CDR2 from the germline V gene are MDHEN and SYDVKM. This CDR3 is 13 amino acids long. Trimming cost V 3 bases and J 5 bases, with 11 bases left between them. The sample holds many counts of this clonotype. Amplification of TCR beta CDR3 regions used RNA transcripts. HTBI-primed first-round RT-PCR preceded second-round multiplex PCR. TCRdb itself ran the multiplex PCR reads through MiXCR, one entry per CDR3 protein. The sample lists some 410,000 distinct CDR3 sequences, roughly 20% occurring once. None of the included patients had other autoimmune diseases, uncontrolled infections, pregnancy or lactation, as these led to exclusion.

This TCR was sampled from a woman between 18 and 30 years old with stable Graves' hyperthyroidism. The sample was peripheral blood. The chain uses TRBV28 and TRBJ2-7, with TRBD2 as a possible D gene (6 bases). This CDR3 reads CASSLPGRNEQYF. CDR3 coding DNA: TGTGCCAGCAGTTTGCCAGGGAGGAACGAGCAGTACTTC.